The source of this T cell receptor (beta chain) is a study of CD8 T cells in Susac syndrome. An input of roughly 0.5 to 1 ug of RNA was subjected to reverse transcription using random hexamers. By means of immunoSEQ multiplex PCR, TCR beta CDR3 spanning 54 Vbeta and 13 Jbeta underwent amplification. A single record per CDR3 protein comes from TCRdb applying MiXCR to the immunoSEQ multiplex PCR reads. The sample yields approximately 190,000 distinct CDR3 sequences, 90% to 95% seen once. V was pared by 6 bases and J by 4 bases, with 10 bases between. The V gene's germline CDR1 is MDHEN and CDR2 SYDVKM. The CDR3 length is 12 residues. Sequencing targeted TCR beta in T cells from blood (CD8+ and CD4+).

The receptor was derived from a human donor in good health. What was sequenced was CD4+ T cells from PBMCs. The V and J genes are TRBV28 and TRBJ2-7, with D perhaps TRBD1 (6 bases). The CDR3 loop reads CASRDSLYEQYF. Written as DNA, the CDR3 is TGTGCCAGCAGGGACAGCTTGTACGAGCAGTACTTC.